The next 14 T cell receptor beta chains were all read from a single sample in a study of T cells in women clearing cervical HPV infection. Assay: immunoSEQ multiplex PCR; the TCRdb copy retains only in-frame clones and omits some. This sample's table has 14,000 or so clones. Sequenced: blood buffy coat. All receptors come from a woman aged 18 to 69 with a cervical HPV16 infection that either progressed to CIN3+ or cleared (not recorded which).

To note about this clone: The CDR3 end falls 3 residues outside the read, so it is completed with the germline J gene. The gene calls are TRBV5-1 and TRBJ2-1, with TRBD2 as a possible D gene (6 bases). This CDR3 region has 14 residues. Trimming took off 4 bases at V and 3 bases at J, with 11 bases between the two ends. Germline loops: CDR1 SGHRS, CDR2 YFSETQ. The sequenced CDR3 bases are TGCGCCAGCAGCGCGGGGACCGTCTACAATGAG. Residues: CASSAGTVYNE. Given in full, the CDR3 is CASSAGTVYNEQFF.

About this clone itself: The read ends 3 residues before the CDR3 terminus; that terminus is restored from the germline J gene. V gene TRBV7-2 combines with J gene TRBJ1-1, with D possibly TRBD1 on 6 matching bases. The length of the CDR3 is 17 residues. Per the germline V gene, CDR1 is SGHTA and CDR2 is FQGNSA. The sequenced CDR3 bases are TGTGCCAGCAGCTTAGCGCCGAGACTAGCGGGGGGGGACATT. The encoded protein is CASSLAPRLAGGDI. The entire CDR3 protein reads CASSLAPRLAGGDIAFF.

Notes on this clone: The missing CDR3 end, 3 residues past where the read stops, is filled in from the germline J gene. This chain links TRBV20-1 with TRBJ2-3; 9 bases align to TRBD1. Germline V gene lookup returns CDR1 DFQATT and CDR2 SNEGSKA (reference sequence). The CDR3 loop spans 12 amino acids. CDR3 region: CSANLQGATQYF. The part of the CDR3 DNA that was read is TGCAGTGCTAACCTACAGGGGGCCACG.

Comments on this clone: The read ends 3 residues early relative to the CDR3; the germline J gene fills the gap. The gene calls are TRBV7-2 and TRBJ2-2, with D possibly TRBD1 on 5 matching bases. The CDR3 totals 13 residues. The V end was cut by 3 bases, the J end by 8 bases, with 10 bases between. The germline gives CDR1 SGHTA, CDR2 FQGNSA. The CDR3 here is CASSFSPGGELFF. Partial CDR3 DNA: TGTGCCAGCAGCTTCTCCCCAGGGGGGGAG.

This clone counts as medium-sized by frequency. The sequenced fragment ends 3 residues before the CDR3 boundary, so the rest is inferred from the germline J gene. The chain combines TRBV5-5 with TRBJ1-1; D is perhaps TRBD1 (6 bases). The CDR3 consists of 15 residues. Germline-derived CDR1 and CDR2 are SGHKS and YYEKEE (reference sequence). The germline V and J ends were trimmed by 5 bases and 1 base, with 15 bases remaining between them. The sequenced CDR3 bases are TGTGCCAGCAGTTCGTCAGGGGTGGGGAACACTGAA. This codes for CASSSSGVGNTE. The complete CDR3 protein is CASSSSGVGNTEAFF.

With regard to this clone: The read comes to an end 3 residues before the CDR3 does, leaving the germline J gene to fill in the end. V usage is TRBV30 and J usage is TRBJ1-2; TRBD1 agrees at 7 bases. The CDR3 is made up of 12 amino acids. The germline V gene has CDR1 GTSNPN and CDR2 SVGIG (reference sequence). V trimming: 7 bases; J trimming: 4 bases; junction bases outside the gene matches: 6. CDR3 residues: CASGQVVYGYTF. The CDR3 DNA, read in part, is TGTGCCTCTGGACAGGTTGTCTATGGC.

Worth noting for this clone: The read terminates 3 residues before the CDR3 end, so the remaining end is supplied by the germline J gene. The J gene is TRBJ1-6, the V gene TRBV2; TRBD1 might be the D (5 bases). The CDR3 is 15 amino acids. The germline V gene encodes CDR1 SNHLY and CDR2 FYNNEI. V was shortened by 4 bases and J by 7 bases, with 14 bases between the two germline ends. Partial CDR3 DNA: TGTGCCAGCAGTGGCTACATCGGGGGGAATTCACCC. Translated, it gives CASSGYIGGNSP. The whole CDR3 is CASSGYIGGNSPLHF.

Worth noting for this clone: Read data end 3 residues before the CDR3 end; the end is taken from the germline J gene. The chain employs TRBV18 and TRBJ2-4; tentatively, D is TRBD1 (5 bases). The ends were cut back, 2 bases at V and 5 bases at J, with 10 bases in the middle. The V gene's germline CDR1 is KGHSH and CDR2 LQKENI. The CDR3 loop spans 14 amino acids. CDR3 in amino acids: CASSPTDTQNIQYF. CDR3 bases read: TGTGCCAGCTCACCAACGGACACCCAAAACATT.

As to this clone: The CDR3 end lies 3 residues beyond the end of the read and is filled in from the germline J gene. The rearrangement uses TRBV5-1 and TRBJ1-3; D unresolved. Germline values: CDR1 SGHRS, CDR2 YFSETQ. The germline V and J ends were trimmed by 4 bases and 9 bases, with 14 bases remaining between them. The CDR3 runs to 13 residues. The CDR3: CASSPDAVSTIYF. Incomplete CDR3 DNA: TGCGCCAGCAGCCCAGACGCGGTTTCCACC.

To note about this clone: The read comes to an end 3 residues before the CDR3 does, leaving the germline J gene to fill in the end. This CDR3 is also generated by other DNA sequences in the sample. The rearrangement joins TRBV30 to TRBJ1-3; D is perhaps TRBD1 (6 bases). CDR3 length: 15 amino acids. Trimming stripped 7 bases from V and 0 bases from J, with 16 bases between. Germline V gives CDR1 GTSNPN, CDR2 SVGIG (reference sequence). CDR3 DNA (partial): TGTGCCTCCAGTGGGGGCACCTTCTCTGGAAACACC. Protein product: CASSGGTFSGNT. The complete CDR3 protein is CASSGGTFSGNTIYF.

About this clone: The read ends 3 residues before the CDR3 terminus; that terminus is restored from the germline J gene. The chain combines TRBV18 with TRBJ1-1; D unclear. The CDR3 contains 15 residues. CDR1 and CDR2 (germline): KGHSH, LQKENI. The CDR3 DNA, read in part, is TGTGCCAGCTCACCACGAGTCGGGGTTTTCTACGAG. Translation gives CASSPRVGVFYE. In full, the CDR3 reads CASSPRVGVFYEAFF.

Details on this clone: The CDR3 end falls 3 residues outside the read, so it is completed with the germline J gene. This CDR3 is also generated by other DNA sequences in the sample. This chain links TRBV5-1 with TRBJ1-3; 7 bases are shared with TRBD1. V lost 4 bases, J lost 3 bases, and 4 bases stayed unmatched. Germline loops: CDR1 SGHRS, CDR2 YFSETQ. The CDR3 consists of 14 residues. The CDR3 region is CASSQDRLGNTIYF. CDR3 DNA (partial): TGCGCCAGCAGCCAGGACAGGCTTGGAAACACC.

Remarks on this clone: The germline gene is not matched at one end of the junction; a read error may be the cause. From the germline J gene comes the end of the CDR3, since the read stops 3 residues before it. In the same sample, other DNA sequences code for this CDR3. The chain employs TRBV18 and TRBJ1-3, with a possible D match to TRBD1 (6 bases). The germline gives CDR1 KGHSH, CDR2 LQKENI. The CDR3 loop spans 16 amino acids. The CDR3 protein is CASSPTLGASGNTIYF. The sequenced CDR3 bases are TGTGCCAGCTCACCAACTTTGGGGGCCTCTGGAAACACA.

Incomplete CDR3 DNA: TGTGCCAGTAGTATCACATCCGAGAGCTATGGC. Translating gives CASSITSESYG. The whole CDR3 protein reads CASSITSESYGYTF. The genes are TRBV19 and TRBJ1-2; D gene unclear. The CDR3 goes on 3 residues after the read ends, and that part is filled in from the germline J gene. V was clipped by 3 bases and J by 4 bases, with 12 bases between them. The CDR3 is 14 amino acids. CDR1 is LNHDA and CDR2 is SQIVND in the germline V gene (reference sequence).